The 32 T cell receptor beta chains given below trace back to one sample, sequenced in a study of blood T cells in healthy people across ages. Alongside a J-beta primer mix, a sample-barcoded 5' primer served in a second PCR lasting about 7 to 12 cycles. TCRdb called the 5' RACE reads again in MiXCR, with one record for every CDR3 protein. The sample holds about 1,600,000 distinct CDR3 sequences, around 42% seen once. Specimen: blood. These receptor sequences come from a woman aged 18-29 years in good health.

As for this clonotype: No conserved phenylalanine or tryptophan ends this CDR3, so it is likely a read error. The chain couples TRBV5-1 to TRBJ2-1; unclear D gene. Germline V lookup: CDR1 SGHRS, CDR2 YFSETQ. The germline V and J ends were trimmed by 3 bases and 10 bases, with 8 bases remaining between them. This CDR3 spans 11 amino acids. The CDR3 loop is CASSSLTEQFL. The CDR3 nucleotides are TGCGCCAGCAGCTCCCTAACCGAGCAGTTCTTA.

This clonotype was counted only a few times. The CDR3 region is CASSRPDKNIQYF. The DNA for the CDR3 is TGTGCCAGCAGTCGGCCCGACAAAAACATTCAGTACTTC. J is TRBJ2-4 and V is TRBV28, with D unresolved. CDR1 is MDHEN and CDR2 is SYDVKM in the germline V gene. The CDR3 totals 13 residues. V lost 5 bases and J 3 bases, leaving 8 bases between the germline ends.

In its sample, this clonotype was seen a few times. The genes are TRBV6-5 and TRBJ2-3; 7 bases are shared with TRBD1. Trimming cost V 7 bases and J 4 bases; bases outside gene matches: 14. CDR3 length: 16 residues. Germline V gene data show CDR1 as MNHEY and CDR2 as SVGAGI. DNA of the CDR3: TGTGCCAGCACCGAGGAACAGGGGAGAGGCGCAGATACGCAGTATTTT. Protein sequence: CASTEEQGRGADTQYF.

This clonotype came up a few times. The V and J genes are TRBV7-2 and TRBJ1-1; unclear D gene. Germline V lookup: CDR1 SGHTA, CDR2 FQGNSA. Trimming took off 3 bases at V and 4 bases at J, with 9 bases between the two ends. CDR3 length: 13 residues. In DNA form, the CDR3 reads TGTGCCAGCAGCTTCGGCTTGGGCACTGAAGCTTTCTTT. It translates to CASSFGLGTEAFF.

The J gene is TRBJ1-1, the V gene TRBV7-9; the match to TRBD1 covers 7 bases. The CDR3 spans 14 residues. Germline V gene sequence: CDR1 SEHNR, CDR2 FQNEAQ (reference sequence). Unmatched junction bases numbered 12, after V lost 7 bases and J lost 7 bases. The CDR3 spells CASTLRQGEGEAFF. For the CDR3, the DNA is TGTGCCAGCACACTCCGACAGGGTGAGGGTGAAGCTTTCTTT.

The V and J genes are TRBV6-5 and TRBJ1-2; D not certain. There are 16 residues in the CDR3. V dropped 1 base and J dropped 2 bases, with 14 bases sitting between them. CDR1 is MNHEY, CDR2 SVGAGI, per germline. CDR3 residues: CASSYFNKAVNYGYTF. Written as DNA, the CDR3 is TGTGCCAGCAGTTACTTCAACAAGGCTGTCAACTATGGCTACACCTTC.

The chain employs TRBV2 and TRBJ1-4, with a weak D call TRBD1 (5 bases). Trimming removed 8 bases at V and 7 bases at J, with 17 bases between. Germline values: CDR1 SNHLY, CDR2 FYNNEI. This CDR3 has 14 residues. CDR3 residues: CASGGVMAREKLFF. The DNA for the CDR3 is TGTGCCAGCGGGGGTGTTATGGCCCGTGAAAAACTGTTTTTT.

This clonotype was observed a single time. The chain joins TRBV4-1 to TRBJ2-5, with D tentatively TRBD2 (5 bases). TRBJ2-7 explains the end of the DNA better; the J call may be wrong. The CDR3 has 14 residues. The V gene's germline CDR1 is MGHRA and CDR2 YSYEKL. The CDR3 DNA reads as TGCGCCAGCAGCCAACGGGAAAAAGAGTACGAGCAGTACTTC. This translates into CASSQREKEYEQYF.

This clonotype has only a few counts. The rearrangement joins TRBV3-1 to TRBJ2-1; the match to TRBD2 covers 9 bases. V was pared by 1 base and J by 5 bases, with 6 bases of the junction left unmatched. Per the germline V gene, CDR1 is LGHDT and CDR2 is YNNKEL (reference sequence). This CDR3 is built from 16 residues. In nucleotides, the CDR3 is TGTGCCAGCAGCCAAGGTTTTAGCGGGGGAAACAATGAGCAGTTCTTC. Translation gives CASSQGFSGGNNEQFF.

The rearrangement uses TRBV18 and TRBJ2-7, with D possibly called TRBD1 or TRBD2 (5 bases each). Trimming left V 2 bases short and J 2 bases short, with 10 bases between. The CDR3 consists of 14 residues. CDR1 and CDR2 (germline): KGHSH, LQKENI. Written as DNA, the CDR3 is TGTGCCAGCTCACCAAAAACGGGACCCTACGAGCAGTACTTC. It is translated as CASSPKTGPYEQYF. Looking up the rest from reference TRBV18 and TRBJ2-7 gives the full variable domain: NAGVMQNPRHLVRRRGQEARLRCSPMKGHSHVYWYRQLPEEGLKFMVYLQKENIIDESGMPKERFSAEFPKEGPSILRIQQVVRGDSAAYFCASSPKTGPYEQYFGPGTRLTVT.

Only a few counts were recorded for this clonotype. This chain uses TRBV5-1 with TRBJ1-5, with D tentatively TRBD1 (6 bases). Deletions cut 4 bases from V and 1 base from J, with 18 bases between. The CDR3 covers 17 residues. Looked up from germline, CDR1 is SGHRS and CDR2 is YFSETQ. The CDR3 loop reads CASSLKPQGGSNQPQHF. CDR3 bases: TGCGCCAGCAGCCTAAAACCACAGGGTGGGAGCAATCAGCCCCAGCATTTT.

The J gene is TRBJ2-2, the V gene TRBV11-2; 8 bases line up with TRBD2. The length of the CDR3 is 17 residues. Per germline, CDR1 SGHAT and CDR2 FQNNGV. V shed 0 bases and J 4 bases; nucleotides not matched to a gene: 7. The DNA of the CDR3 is TGTGCCAGCAGCTTAGATTTGGTAGCGGGGTCCACCGGGGAGCTGTTTTTT. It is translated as CASSLDLVAGSTGELFF.

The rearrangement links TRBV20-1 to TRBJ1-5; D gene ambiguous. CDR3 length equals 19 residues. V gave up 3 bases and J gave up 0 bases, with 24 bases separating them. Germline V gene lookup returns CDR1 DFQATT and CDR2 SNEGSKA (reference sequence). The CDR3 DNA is TGCAGTGCTAGCGGACTCACAAAAAATCGTGCCGGTAGCAATCAGCCCCAGCATTTT. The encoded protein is CSASGLTKNRAGSNQPQHF.

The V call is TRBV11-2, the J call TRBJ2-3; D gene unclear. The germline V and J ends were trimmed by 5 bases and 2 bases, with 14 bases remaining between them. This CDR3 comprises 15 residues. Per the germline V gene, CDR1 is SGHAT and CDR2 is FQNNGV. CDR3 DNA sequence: TGTGCCAGCAGCCCATCGCGACTGCACACAGATACGCAGTATTTT. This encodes CASSPSRLHTDTQYF.

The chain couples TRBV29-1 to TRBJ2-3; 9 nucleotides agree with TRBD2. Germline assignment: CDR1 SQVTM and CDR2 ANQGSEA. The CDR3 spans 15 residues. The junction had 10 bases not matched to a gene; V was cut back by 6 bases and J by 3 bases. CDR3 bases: TGCAGCGTCCTCGGTAGGGGACTAGCAACAGATACGCAGTATTTT. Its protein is CSVLGRGLATDTQYF.

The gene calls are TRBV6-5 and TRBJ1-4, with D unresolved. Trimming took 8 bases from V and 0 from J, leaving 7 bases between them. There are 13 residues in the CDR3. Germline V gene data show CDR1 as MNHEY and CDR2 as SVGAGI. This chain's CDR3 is CASHGATNEKLFF. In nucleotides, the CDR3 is TGTGCCAGCCACGGAGCAACTAATGAAAAACTGTTTTTT.

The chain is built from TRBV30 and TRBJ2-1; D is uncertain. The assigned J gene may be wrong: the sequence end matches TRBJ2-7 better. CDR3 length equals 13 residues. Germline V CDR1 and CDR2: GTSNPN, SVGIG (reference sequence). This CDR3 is CAWSDSSYNEQYF. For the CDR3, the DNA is TGTGCCTGGAGCGATAGCTCCTACAATGAGCAGTACTTC.

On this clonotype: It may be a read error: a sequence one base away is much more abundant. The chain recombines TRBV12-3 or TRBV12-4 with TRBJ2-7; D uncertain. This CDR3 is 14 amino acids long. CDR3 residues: CASTTTEISDEQYF. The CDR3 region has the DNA TGTGCCAGCACTACTACAGAGATCTCCGACGAGCAGTACTTC.

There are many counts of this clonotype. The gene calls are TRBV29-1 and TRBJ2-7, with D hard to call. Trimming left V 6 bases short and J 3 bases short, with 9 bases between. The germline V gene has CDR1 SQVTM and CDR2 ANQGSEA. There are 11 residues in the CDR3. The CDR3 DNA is TGCAGCGTCCTTAGAAGCTACGAGCAGTACTTC. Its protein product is CSVLRSYEQYF.

The DNA of the CDR3 is TGTGCCAGCAGTTCACTCGACCATAATTCACCCCTCCACTTT. This codes for CASSSLDHNSPLHF. The chain links TRBV27 to TRBJ1-6; unclear D gene. The CDR3 sequence is 14 residues long. The V and J ends lost 4 bases and 5 bases respectively, with 9 bases between them. Germline loops: CDR1 MNHEY, CDR2 SMNVEV (reference sequence).

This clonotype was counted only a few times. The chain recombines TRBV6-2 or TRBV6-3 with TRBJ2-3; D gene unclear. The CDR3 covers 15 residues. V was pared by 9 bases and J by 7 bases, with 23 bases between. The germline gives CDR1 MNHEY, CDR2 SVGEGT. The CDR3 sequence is CASSTATSPLNTQYF. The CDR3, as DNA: TGTGCCAGTAGTACCGCGACTTCCCCTCTGAATACGCAGTATTTT.

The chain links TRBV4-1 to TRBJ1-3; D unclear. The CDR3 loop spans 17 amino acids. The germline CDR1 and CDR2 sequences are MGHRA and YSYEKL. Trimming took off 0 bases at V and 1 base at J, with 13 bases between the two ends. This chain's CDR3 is CASSQEALILSGNTIYF. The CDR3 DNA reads TGCGCCAGCAGCCAAGAGGCCCTGATTTTGTCTGGAAACACCATATATTTT.

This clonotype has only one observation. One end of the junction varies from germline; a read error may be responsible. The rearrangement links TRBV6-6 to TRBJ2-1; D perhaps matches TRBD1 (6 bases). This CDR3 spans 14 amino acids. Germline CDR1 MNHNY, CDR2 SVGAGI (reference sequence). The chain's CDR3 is CASSHSGEVNEQFF. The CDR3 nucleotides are TGTGCCAGCAGTCACTCAGGGGAAGTGAATGAGCAGTTCTTC.

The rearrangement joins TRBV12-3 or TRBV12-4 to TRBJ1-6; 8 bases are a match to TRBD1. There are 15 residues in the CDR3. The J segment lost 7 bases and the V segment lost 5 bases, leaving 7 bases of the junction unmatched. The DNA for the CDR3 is TGTGCCAGCAGTCTAGGCAGGGGGCGAAATTCACCCCTCCACTTT. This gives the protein CASSLGRGRNSPLHF.

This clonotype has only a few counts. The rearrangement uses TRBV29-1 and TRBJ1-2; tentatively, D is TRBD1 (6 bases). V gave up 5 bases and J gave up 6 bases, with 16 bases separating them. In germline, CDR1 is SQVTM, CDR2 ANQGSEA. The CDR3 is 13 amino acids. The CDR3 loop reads CSVREGPGDGYTF. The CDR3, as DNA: TGCAGCGTTCGGGAGGGCCCAGGGGATGGCTACACCTTC.

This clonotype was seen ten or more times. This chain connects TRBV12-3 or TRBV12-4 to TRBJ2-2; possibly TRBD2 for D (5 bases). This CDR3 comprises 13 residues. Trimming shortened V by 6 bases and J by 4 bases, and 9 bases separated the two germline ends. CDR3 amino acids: CASSFRGTGELFF. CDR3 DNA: TGTGCCAGCAGCTTTCGGGGCACCGGGGAGCTGTTTTTT.

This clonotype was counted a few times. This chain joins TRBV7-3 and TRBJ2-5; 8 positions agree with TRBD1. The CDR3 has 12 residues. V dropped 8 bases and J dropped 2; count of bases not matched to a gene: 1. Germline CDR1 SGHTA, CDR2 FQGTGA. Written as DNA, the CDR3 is TGTGCCAGCGACAGGGGTCAAGAGACCCAGTACTTC. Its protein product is CASDRGQETQYF.

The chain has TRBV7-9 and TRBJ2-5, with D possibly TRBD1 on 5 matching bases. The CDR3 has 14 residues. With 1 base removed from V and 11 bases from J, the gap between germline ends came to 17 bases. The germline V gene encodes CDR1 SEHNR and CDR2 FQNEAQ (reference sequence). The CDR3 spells CASSLEGFFNGQYF. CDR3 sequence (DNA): TGTGCCAGCAGCTTAGAGGGGTTTTTCAACGGGCAGTACTTC. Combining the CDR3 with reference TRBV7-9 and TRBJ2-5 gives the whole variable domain DTGVSQNPRHKITKRGQNVTFRCDPISEHNRLYWYRQTLGQGPEFLTYFQNEAQLEKSRLLSDRFSAERPKGSFSTLEIQRTEQGDSAMYLCASSLEGFFNGQYFGPGTRLLVL.

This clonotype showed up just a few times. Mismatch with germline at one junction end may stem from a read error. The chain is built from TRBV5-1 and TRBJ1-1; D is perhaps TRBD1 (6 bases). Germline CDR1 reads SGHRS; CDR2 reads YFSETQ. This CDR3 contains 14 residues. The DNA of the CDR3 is TGTGCCAGCAGTTTAACAGGGAGTGCAACTGAAGCTTTCTTT. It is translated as CASSLTGSATEAFF.

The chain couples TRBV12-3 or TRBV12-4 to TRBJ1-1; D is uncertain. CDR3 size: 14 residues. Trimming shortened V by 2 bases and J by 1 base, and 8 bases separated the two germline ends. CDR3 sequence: CASSLNTGNTEAFF. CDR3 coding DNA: TGTGCCAGCAGTTTAAATACGGGGAACACTGAAGCTTTCTTT.

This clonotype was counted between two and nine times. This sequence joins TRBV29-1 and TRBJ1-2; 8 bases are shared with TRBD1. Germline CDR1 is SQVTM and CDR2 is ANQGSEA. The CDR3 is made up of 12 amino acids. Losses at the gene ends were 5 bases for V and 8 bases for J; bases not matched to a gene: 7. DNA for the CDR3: TGCAGCGTTTCGGACAGGGTCGGAGGCTACACCTTC. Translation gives CSVSDRVGGYTF.

DNA of the CDR3: TGTGCCAGCAGCTCAACAGCGGAAGGGTGGCAAGAGACCCAGTACTTC. Translated, it gives CASSSTAEGWQETQYF. The chain has TRBV5-4 and TRBJ2-5; D is perhaps TRBD2 (5 bases). V lost 3 bases to trimming and J lost 2 bases, with 17 bases between them. Germline CDR1 and CDR2: SGHNT and YYREEE (reference sequence). The CDR3 length is 16 residues. The complete variable domain, with remaining parts taken from reference TRBV5-4 and TRBJ2-5, reads ETGVTQSPTHLIKTRGQQVTLRCSSQSGHNTVSWYQQALGQGPQFIFQYYREEENGRGNFPPRFSGLQFPNYSSELNVNALELDDSALYLCASSSTAEGWQETQYFGPGTRLLVL.